A selection of T cell receptor beta chains follows, all from one sample in a study of T cells in Graves' hyperthyroidism and ophthalmopathy. TCRdb used MiXCR to reprocess the multiplex PCR reads, holding one entry per CDR3 protein. The sample includes around 490,000 distinct CDR3 sequences, 15% to 20% of them seen just once. Sequenced: blood. The origin of the receptors is a man between 40 and 49 years old with Graves' ophthalmopathy. CDR3s include the opening cysteine and the closing phenylalanine or tryptophan. Each record gives: D gene, V gene, J gene, CDR3 length, CDR3 protein. A D gene is named only where the DNA matches it firmly.

NA	TRBV19	TRBJ2-7	15	CASQRAWGPSYEQYF
NA	TRBV7-3	TRBJ1-2	13	CASSLSGNRGYTF
NA	TRBV7-3	TRBJ2-1	13	CASSLTSYNEQFF
TRBD1	TRBV27	TRBJ2-7	16	CAGSLSGQVSSYEQYF
TRBD1	TRBV5-8	TRBJ1-1	16	CASSPEGQGGFTEAFF
NA	TRBV4-3	TRBJ1-4	13	CASSQDIGEKLFF
NA	TRBV20-1	TRBJ2-5	12	CSARGKEETQYF
NA	TRBV2	TRBJ2-7	11	CASTGFYEQYF
NA	TRBV5-1	TRBJ1-1	16	CASSLVAGPMNTEAFF
TRBD2	TRBV11-2	TRBJ2-5	13	CASSWVEGGDQYF
NA	TRBV5-5	TRBJ1-1	16	CASSLKWGRGNTEAFF
TRBD1	TRBV11-2	TRBJ2-1	16	CASSQPPGQRLNEQFF
NA	TRBV5-1	TRBJ2-5	12	CASSLAQETQYF
NA	TRBV5-1	TRBJ1-2	14	CASSPGELRYGYTF
TRBD1	TRBV6-1	TRBJ2-2	16	CASRPRDRGPTEELFF
NA	TRBV12-3/TRBV12-4	TRBJ2-1	12	CASRALLNEQFF
TRBD1	TRBV20-1	TRBJ1-4	18	CSARELFGTGWGNEKLFF
NA	TRBV3-1	TRBJ2-1	15	CASSQRQSSPNEQFF
TRBD2	TRBV6-1	TRBJ2-5	14	CASSRSGMKETQYF
TRBD2	TRBV7-8	TRBJ2-1	18	CASSLSVTSGGLMYEQFF
TRBD1	TRBV7-9	TRBJ2-5	14	CASSHPGGQETQYF
NA	TRBV24-1	TRBJ2-1	18	CATSDVVAGQGVHNEQFF
NA	TRBV7-9	TRBJ2-5	13	CASEGNGQETQYF
TRBD1	TRBV6-6	TRBJ1-5	16	CASSYFPGTGNQPQHF
TRBD2	TRBV12-5	NA	11	CASGFRDYQFF
NA	TRBV10-2	TRBJ1-2	10	CASSGDGYTF
TRBD2	TRBV7-8	TRBJ2-5	13	CASAGREGSTQYF
NA	TRBV7-9	TRBJ2-1	12	CASSSGHNEQFF
NA	TRBV29-1	TRBJ1-2	12	CSVLTGDYGYTF
NA	TRBV28	TRBJ1-2	13	CASSMTGNYGYTF
TRBD1	TRBV20-1	TRBJ2-7	13	CSASRQGGYEQYF
TRBD2	TRBV7-3	TRBJ2-3	13	CASSSGATDTQYF
TRBD2	TRBV5-1	TRBJ2-2	17	CASSLGLAGESTGELFF
TRBD2	TRBV9	TRBJ2-7	14	CASSLAGGIYEQYF
NA	TRBV6-4	TRBJ1-2	15	CASSITSGNNYGYTF
TRBD2	TRBV9	TRBJ2-1	17	CASSVATSGGRYNEQFF
NA	TRBV2	TRBJ2-1	14	CASTRTPNYNEQFF
TRBD2	TRBV7-2	TRBJ2-3	17	CASRRGLAGGRTDTQYF
TRBD1	TRBV6-2/TRBV6-3	TRBJ2-4	14	CASSTGTGGGIQYF
NA	TRBV6-5	TRBJ2-3	17	CASSYSAWQGGADTQYF
TRBD2	TRBV7-3	TRBJ2-1	16	CASSPGLAVRYNEQFF
NA	TRBV11-2	TRBJ2-1	15	CASSPGTHVGDEQFF
NA	TRBV30	TRBJ2-5	12	CAWLSGQETQYF
NA	TRBV7-9	TRBJ1-6	16	CASSLTRQGDNSPLHF
NA	TRBV6-1	TRBJ1-3	12	CASSSLGNTIYF
TRBD2	TRBV5-6	TRBJ2-1	16	CASSPVDSGSLSEQFF
NA	TRBV30	TRBJ1-3	16	CAWSVMEKASGNTIYF
TRBD1	TRBV29-1	TRBJ2-3	19	CSVGGDRGRIGLSTDTQYF
TRBD1	TRBV6-5	TRBJ1-6	15	CASSYAGQASGALHF
NA	TRBV10-3	TRBJ1-2	18	CAISESIGSGDINYGYTF
NA	TRBV7-8	TRBJ2-7	15	CASSPRTAGPYEQYF
TRBD1	TRBV30	TRBJ1-2	14	CAWTLPGGPYGYTF
TRBD1	TRBV5-1	TRBJ1-2	14	CASSLRQGADGYTF
TRBD2	TRBV2	TRBJ2-3	17	CASSDGGSGGAIDTQYF
NA	TRBV6-2/TRBV6-3	TRBJ1-1	11	CASSYFFEAFF